This T cell receptor (beta chain) originates from a study of human T cells and chemical hapten exposure. Study information: Alopecia areata, totalis or universalis affected patients, mainly female.

A remark on this clonotype: The antigen remains unidentified.

This CDR3 comprises 14 residues. Germline values: CDR1 SGHTA, CDR2 FQGTGA. Trimming took 0 bases from V and 4 from J, leaving 7 bases between them. TCRdb independently ran MiXCR on the RACE reads; one entry per CDR3 protein. The sample consists of roughly 190,000 distinct CDR3 sequences, approximately 20% of them appearing once. Study-level results: TCRs at high frequency, those above 1 in 1000, did not change with DPC sensitization.

Time point reported: patch test 1, 2 weeks after DPC sensitization. Treatment indicated: therapeutic diphenylcyclopropenone sensitization with weekly scalp DPC. The chain has TRBV7-3 and TRBJ2-1, with D possibly being TRBD2 (6 bases). This sequence originates from a woman aged 45-65 years with alopecia areata. Some clones in this sample may be carry-over from other donors' samples. The material sequenced was whole blood, taken in connection with sensitization to the hapten diphenylcyclopropenone (DPC). CDR3 DNA sequence: TGTGCCAGCAGCTTAACGGGAGGTTACAATGAGCAGTTCTTC. It codes for CASSLTGGYNEQFF.